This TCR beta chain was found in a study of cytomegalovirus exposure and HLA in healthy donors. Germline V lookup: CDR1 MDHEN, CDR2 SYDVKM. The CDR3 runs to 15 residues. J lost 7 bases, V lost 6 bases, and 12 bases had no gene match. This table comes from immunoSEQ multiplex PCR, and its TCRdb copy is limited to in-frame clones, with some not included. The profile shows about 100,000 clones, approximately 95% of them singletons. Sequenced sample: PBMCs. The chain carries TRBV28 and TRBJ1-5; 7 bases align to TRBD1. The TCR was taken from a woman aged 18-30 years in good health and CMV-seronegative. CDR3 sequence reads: CASREYQTGSQPQHF. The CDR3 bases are TGTGCCAGCAGGGAATACCAGACAGGGTCGCAGCCCCAGCATTTT.